This note documents a single T cell receptor beta chain sequence. The CDR3 runs to 16 residues. Germline CDR1 SGHDT, CDR2 YYEEEE. After removal of 1 base from V and 4 bases from J, the junction contained 5 bases not matched to a gene. The data originate from a study of blood T cell repertoires in COVID-19. Study context: From the United States, Italy and Spain came samples of acute and convalescent COVID-19. The cDNA or gDNA used as material had been derived from T cells, B-cell-depleted T cells, or PBMCs.

In the original workflow: Using reference gene primer amplification, nucleated cell counts were estimated. Sequencing used immunoSEQ multiplex PCR; TCRdb keeps in-frame clones, though not all of them. V and J calls and clone size follow that table, whereas D and trimming were derived from the DNA. The repertoire holds about 260,000 clones, 80% to 90% seen once, with about 1.6% in the top ten. The material sequenced was peripheral blood. The receptor comes from a woman between 40 and 50 years old who had recovered from COVID-19. V gene TRBV5-6 combines with J gene TRBJ1-6, with TRBD1 matching 7 bases. In nucleotides, the CDR3 is TGTGCCAGCAGCTTGAACAGGGGTGTGTATAATTCACCCCTCCACTTT. It is translated as CASSLNRGVYNSPLHF.